This TCR beta chain emerged from a study of T cells in tuberculosis. Produced via immunoSEQ multiplex PCR; TCRdb's table is partial and in-frame only. The table records about 59,000 clones, 81% of them present only once. Germline loops: CDR1 MDHEN, CDR2 SYDVKM. Trimming took 4 bases from V and 5 from J, leaving 15 bases between them. The CDR3 contains 15 residues. Sorting used thawed, overnight-rested PBMC stained with anti-CD3, a viability dye and GMM-loaded CD1B tetramer. The lipid loaded on the CD1B tetramers was C32 glucose monomycolate from Rhodococcus equi. The sequence was obtained from an adult woman with latent tuberculosis. The chain couples TRBV28 to TRBJ2-1; possible D gene TRBD2, 6 bases. Sequencing input: CD1b-GMM tetramer-negative cells sorted from PBMCs. CDR3 DNA: TGTGCCAGCAGTTCCGGGGGAAGTAAAAACAATGAGCAGTTCTTC. Translated: CASSSGGSKNNEQFF. Full variable domain (rest looked up from reference TRBV28 and TRBJ2-1): DVKVTQSSRYLVKRTGEKVFLECVQDMDHENMFWYRQDPGLGLRLIYFSYDVKMKEKGDIPEGYSVSREKKERFSLILESASTNQTSMYLCASSSGGSKNNEQFFGPGTRLTVL.